Following are 8 T cell receptor beta chains from one sample sequenced in a study of cytomegalovirus exposure and HLA in healthy donors. Amplification used 60 Vbeta primers and 13 Jbeta primers. Repertoires were generated with immunoSEQ multiplex PCR, while TCRdb's copy carries only in-frame clones and drops some. The sample holds some 140,000 clones, about 68% seen once. Sequencing was performed on PBMCs. The receptors derive from a man aged 30-40 years in good health and CMV-seronegative.

The rearrangement joins TRBV4-2 to TRBJ2-7, with a tentative D call TRBD2 (5 bases). Germline loops: CDR1 LGHNA, CDR2 YNFKEQ. This CDR3 region has 11 residues. Trimming cost V 3 bases and J 5 bases, with 5 bases left between them. The CDR3 is CASSQRDEQYF. The DNA for the CDR3 is TGTGCCAGCAGCCAGCGGGACGAGCAGTACTTC.

The chain uses TRBV28 and TRBJ1-4, with D possibly being TRBD1 (5 bases). This CDR3 spans 14 amino acids. V gave up 3 bases and J gave up 5 bases, with 10 bases separating them. Germline V gene data show CDR1 as MDHEN and CDR2 as SYDVKM. The CDR3 here is CASSFRSGNEKLFF. CDR3 nucleotides: TGTGCCAGCAGTTTTCGGTCAGGGAATGAAAAACTGTTTTTT.

This clone was detected once. V is TRBV7-9 and J is TRBJ1-2, with TRBD1 identical over 10 bases. CDR1 and CDR2 from the germline V gene are SEHNR and FQNEAQ (reference sequence). The V segment lost 5 bases and the J segment 6 bases; nucleotides outside the gene matches: 9. The CDR3 runs to 15 residues. CDR3 nucleotide sequence: TGTGCCAGCAGCCTAACCCGACAGGGGGCAAATGGCTACACCTTC. Translated: CASSLTRQGANGYTF.

Concerning this clone: A junction boundary mismatches the germline segment, possibly from a read error. The chain joins TRBV6-5 to TRBJ1-2; 12 nucleotides line up with TRBD1. CDR3 length: 14 residues. Germline lookup yields CDR1 MNHEY and CDR2 SVGAGI. The DNA of the CDR3 is TGTGCCAGCAGTCCGGGACAGGGGGCCTATGGCTACCCCTTC. This sequence encodes CASSPGQGAYGYPF.

This rearrangement joins TRBV19 to TRBJ2-1; no clear D. The CDR3 contains 13 residues. Germline CDR1 reads LNHDA; CDR2 reads SQIVND (reference sequence). The V end was cut by 4 bases, the J end by 7 bases, with 11 bases between. The CDR3 is CASSRNVRNEQFF. The CDR3 coding sequence is TGTGCCAGTAGTAGAAACGTGCGGAATGAGCAGTTCTTC.

The chain links TRBV5-1 to TRBJ2-3, with 12 bases matching TRBD2. The V and J ends lost 0 bases and 5 bases, in that order; junction bases with no gene match: 4. This CDR3 has 16 residues. Germline lookup yields CDR1 SGHRS and CDR2 YFSETQ. The CDR3: CASSLASGGAEDTQYF. The CDR3 DNA reads as TGCGCCAGCAGCTTGGCTAGCGGGGGGGCTGAAGATACGCAGTATTTT.

The chain links TRBV25-1 to TRBJ1-6; D unresolved. The V gene's germline CDR1 is MGHDK and CDR2 SYGVNS. V lost 2 bases and J lost 7, with 9 bases in between. The CDR3 is made up of 14 amino acids. The CDR3 region has the DNA TGTGCCAGCAGTGAACAGGATGTAAATTCACCCCTCCACTTT. Residues: CASSEQDVNSPLHF.

This clone has just a few counts. V and J are TRBV7-9 and TRBJ1-2; D is possibly TRBD1 (5 bases). CDR1 and CDR2 from the germline V gene are SEHNR and FQNEAQ (reference sequence). The ends were cut back, 1 base at V and 2 bases at J, with 8 bases in the middle. The CDR3 totals 14 residues. The CDR3 DNA reads as TGTGCCAGCAGCTTAGGACAGACCAACTATGGCTACACCTTC. Protein product: CASSLGQTNYGYTF.